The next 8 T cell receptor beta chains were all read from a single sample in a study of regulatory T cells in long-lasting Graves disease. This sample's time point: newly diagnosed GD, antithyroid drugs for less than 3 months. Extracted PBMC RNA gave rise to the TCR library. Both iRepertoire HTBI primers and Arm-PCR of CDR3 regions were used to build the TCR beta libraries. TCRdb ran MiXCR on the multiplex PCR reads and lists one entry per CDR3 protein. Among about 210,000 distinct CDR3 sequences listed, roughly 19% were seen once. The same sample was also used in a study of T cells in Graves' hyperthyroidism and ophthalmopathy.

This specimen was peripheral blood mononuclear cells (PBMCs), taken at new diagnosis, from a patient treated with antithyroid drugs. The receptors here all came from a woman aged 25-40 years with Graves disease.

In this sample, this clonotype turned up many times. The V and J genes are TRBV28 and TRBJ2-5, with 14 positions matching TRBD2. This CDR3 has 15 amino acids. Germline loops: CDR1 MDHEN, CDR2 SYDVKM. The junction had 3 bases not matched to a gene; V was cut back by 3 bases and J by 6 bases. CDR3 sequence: CASSLTSGGGKTQYF. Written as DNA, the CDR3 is TGTGCCAGCAGTTTGACTAGCGGGGGGGGAAAGACCCAGTACTTC.

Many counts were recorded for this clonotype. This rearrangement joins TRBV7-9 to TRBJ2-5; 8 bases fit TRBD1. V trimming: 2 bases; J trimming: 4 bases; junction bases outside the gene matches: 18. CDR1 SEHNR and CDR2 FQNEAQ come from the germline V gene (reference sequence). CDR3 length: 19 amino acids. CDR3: CASSLKPRESRGPRETQYF. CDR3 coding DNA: TGTGCCAGCAGCTTAAAGCCCCGCGAAAGCAGGGGGCCCAGAGAGACCCAGTACTTC.

The CDR3 DNA is TGCAGTGCTAGTCGAGCCTCTGGGGCCAACGTCCTGACTTTC. As protein: CSASRASGANVLTF. The chain combines TRBV20-1 with TRBJ2-6; D not resolved. Germline V gene lookup returns CDR1 DFQATT and CDR2 SNEGSKA (reference sequence). This CDR3 contains 14 residues. Trimming took off 3 bases at V and 0 bases at J, with 6 bases between the two ends.

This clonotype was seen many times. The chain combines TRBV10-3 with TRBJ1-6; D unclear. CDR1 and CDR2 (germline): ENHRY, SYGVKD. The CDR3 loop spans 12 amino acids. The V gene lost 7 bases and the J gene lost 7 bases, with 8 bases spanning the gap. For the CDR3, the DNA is TGTGCCATCAAGGCGGAAAATTCACCCCTCCACTTT. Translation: CAIKAENSPLHF.

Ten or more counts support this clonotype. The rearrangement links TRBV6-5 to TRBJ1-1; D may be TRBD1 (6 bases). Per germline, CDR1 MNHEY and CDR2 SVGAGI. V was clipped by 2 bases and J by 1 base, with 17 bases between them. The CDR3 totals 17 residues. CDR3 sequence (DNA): TGTGCCAGCAGTTACGGCAGGGGCGCCCCTTCGAACACTGAAGCTTTCTTT. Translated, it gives CASSYGRGAPSNTEAFF.

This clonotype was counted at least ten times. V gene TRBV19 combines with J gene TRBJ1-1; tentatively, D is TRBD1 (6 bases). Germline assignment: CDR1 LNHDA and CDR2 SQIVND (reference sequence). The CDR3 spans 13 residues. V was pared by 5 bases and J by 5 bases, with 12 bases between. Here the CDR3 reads CASSLTGRTEAFF. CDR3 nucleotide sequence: TGTGCCAGTAGTCTCACAGGGAGGACTGAAGCTTTCTTT. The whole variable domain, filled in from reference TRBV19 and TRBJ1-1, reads DGGITQSPKYLFRKEGQNVTLSCEQNLNHDAMYWYRQDPGQGLRLIYYSQIVNDFQKGDIAEGYSVSREKKESFPLTVTSAQKNPTAFYLCASSLTGRTEAFFGQGTRLTVV.

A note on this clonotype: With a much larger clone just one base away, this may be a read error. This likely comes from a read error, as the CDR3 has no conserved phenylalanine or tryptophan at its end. The CDR3 DNA reads TGTGCCAGCAGCCCTCAAGGGGTTGCTGTTAACACAGATACGCAGTATCTT. This sequence encodes CASSPQGVAVNTDTQYL. The chain couples TRBV9 to TRBJ2-3; D possibly corresponds to TRBD1 (5 bases). There are 17 residues in the CDR3. V lost 4 bases and J lost 2, with 20 bases in between. CDR1 is SGDLS and CDR2 is YYNGEE in the germline V gene.

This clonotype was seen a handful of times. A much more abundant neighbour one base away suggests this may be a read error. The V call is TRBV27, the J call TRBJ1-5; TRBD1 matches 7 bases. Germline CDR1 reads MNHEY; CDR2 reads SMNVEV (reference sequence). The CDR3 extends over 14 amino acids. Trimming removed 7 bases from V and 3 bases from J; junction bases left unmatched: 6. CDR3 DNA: TGTGCCAGCACCCCGACAGGGTCCAATCAGCCCCAGCATTTT. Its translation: CASTPTGSNQPQHF.